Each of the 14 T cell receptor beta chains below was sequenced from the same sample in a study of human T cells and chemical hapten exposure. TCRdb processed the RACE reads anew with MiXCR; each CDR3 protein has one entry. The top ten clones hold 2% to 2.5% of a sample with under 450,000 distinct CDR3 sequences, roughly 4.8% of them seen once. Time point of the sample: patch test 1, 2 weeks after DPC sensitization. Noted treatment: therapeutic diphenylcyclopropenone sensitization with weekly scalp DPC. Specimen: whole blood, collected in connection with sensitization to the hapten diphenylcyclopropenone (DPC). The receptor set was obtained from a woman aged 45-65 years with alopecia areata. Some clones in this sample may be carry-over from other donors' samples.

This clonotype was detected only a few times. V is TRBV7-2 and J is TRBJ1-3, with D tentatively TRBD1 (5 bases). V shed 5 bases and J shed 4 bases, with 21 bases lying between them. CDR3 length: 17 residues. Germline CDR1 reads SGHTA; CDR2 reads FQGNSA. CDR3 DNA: TGTGCCAGCAGCCCCCCCCCGAGGGGCGCGGAAGGAAACACCATATATTTT. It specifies CASSPPPRGAEGNTIYF. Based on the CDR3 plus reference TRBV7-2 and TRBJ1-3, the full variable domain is GAGVSQSPSNKVTEKGKDVELRCDPISGHTALYWYRQSLGQGLEFLIYFQGNSAPDKSGLPSDRFSAERTGGSVSTLTIQRTQQEDSAVYLCASSPPPRGAEGNTIYFGEGSWLTVV.

The DNA of the CDR3 is TGCGCCAGCAGCTTCGCGGGACTTCTTAATCCCTACGAGCAGTACTTC. Amino acid sequence: CASSFAGLLNPYEQYF. The genes are TRBV5-1 and TRBJ2-7, with D maybe TRBD2 (6 bases). Per the germline V gene, CDR1 is SGHRS and CDR2 is YFSETQ. V lost 2 bases to trimming and J lost 2 bases, with 17 bases between them. The length of the CDR3 is 16 residues.

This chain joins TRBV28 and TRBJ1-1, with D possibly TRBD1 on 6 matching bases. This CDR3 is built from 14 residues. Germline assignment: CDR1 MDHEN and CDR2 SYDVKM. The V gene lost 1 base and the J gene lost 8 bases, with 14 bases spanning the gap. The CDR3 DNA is TGTGCCAGCAGTTTATATCCCAGGGGCGGCGAAGCTTTCTTT. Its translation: CASSLYPRGGEAFF.

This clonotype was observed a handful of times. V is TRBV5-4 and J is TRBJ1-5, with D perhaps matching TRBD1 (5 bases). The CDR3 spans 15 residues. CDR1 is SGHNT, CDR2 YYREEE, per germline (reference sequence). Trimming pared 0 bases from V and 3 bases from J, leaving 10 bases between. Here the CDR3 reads CASSLGAGTNQPQHF. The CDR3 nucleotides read TGTGCCAGCAGCTTGGGCGCAGGGACCAATCAGCCCCAGCATTTT.

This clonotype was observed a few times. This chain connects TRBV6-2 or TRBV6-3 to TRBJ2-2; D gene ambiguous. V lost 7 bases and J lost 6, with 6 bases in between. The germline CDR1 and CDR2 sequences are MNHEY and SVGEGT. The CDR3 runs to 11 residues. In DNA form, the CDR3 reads TGTGCCAGCAAAAGGGCCGGGGAGCTGTTTTTT. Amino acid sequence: CASKRAGELFF.

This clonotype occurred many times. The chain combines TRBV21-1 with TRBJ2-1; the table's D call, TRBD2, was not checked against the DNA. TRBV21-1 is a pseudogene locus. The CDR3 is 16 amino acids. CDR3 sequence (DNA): TGTGCCAGCCTATATCCCCCTGGCGGGAGGAGGAATGAGCAGTTCTTC. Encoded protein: CASLYPPGGRRNEQFF.

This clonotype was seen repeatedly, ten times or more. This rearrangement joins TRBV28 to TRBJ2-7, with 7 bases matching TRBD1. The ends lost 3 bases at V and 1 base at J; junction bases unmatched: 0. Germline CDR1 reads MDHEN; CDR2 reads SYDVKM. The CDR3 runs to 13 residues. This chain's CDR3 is CASSFRGSYEQYF. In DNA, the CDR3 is TGTGCCAGCAGTTTCAGGGGGTCCTACGAGCAGTACTTC. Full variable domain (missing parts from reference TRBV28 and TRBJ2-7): DVKVTQSSRYLVKRTGEKVFLECVQDMDHENMFWYRQDPGLGLRLIYFSYDVKMKEKGDIPEGYSVSREKKERFSLILESASTNQTSMYLCASSFRGSYEQYFGPGTRLTVT.

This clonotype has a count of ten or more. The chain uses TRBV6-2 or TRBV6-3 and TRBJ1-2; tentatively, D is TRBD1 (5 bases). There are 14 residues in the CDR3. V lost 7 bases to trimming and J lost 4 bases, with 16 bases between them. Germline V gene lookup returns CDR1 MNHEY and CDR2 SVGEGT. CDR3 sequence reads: CASKGLSYVYGYTF. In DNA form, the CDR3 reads TGTGCCAGCAAGGGGCTTTCCTACGTCTATGGCTACACCTTC.

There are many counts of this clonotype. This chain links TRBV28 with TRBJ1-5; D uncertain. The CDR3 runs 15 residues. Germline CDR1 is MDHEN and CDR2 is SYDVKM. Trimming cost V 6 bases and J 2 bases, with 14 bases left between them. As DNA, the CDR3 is TGTGCCAGCAGCCCAACACAATCGGGCAATCAGCCCCAGCATTTT. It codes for CASSPTQSGNQPQHF.

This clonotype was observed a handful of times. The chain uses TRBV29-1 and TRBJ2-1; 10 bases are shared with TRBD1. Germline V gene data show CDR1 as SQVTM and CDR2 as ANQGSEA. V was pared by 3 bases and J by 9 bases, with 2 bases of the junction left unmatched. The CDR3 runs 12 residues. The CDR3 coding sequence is TGCAGCGTTGAGGGACAGGGGTTTGAGCAGTTCTTC. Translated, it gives CSVEGQGFEQFF.

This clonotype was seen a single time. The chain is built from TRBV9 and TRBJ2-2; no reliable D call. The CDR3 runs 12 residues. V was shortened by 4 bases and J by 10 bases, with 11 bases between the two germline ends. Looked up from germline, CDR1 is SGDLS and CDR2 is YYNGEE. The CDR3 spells CASSPPDAELFF. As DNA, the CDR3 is TGTGCCAGCAGCCCTCCCGACGCGGAGCTGTTTTTT.

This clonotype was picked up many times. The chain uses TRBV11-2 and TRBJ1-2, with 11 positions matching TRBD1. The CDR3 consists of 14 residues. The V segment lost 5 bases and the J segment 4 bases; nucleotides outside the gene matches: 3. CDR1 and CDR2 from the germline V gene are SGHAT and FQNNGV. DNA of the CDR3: TGTGCCAGCAGCCGGACAGGGGGCAGCTATGGCTACACCTTC. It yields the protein CASSRTGGSYGYTF.

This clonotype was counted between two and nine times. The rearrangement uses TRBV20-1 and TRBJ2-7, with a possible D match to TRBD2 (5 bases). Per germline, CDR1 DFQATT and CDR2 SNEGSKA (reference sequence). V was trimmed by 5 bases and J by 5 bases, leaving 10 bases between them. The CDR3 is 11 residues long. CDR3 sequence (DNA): TGCAGTGCTGGGCAGAGGGACGAGCAGTACTTC. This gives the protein CSAGQRDEQYF.

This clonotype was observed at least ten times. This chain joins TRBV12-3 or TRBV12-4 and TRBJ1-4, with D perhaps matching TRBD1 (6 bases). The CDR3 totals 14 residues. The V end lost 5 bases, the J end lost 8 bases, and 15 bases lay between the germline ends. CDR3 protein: CASSHLDSREKLFF. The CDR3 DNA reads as TGTGCCAGCAGTCACCTGGACAGCCGGGAAAAACTGTTTTTT.